Listed here are 6 T cell receptor beta chains from one sample, sequenced in a study of cytomegalovirus exposure and HLA in healthy donors (dated by TCRdb to about 2017). Library construction relied on the immunoSEQ multiplex PCR assay. The multiplex PCR relied on a mix of 60 forward primers for TCR Vbeta segments and 13 reverse primers for TCR Jbeta segments. TCRdb mirrors the immuneACCESS table, restricted to in-frame sequences. Some clones are absent from its copies; in checked studies, under half trace to an unresolved V gene, and the reason for the others is unknown. The sample table contains roughly 68,000 clones; only one count was recorded for about 66% of them. The ten largest clones capture less than 25% of the sample. Material: PBMCs. Receptors originate from a man in his forties or fifties in good health and CMV-seropositive.

This rearrangement joins TRBV4-2 to TRBJ1-4, with D maybe TRBD1 (5 bases). The V gene lost 0 bases and the J gene lost 5 bases, with 13 bases spanning the gap. Germline V lookup: CDR1 LGHNA, CDR2 YNFKEQ. This CDR3 is 16 amino acids long. This chain's CDR3 is CASSQEAGRQNEKLFF. CDR3 sequence (DNA): TGTGCCAGCAGCCAAGAGGCAGGGCGGCAGAATGAAAAACTGTTTTTT.

The chain uses TRBV6-1 and TRBJ1-5; the match to TRBD1 covers 7 bases. From germline, CDR1 is MNHNS and CDR2 SASEGT. The V gene end was trimmed by 2 bases and the J gene end by 0 bases; junction bases not matched to a gene: 7. This CDR3 has 17 residues. CDR3 loop: CASSELPGGYSNQPQHF. DNA for the CDR3: TGTGCCAGCAGTGAACTCCCAGGGGGATATAGCAATCAGCCCCAGCATTTT.

This chain joins TRBV6-5 and TRBJ1-2; 7 nucleotides match TRBD1. V was pared by 9 bases and J by 5 bases, with 6 bases of the junction left unmatched. Per germline, CDR1 MNHEY and CDR2 SVGAGI. CDR3 length: 12 residues. CDR3 region: CASRTGYYGYTF. The CDR3 DNA is TGTGCCAGTAGGACAGGATATTATGGCTACACCTTC.

The V gene is TRBV7-3, the J gene TRBJ1-2; TRBD1 is a possible D gene (5 bases). This CDR3 comprises 17 residues. CDR1 is SGHTA and CDR2 is FQGTGA in the germline V gene. The ends were cut back, 5 bases at V and 0 bases at J, with 19 bases in the middle. In nucleotides, the CDR3 is TGTGCCAGCAGCCCCCAGGGCGGGGCAGGATCTAACTATGGCTACACCTTC. Translation gives CASSPQGGAGSNYGYTF.

This clone appeared a few times. The rearrangement links TRBV19 to TRBJ2-3, with D possibly matching TRBD1 (6 bases). V was pared by 7 bases and J by 7 bases, with 18 bases between. This CDR3 region has 14 residues. Germline V lookup: CDR1 LNHDA, CDR2 SQIVND (reference sequence). The CDR3 bases are TGTGCCAGTAACATAGGGGGAACCCCGTATACGCAGTATTTT. Amino acids: CASNIGGTPYTQYF.

The chain recombines TRBV4-2 with TRBJ2-1, with TRBD2 identical over 12 bases. CDR1 is LGHNA and CDR2 is YNFKEQ in the germline V gene. The CDR3 is made up of 18 amino acids. The V segment lost 2 bases and the J segment 5 bases; nucleotides outside the gene matches: 10. The CDR3 sequence is CASSQPSGGAPTHNEQFF. In DNA form, the CDR3 reads TGTGCCAGCAGCCAACCTAGCGGGGGGGCCCCCACCCACAATGAGCAGTTCTTC.